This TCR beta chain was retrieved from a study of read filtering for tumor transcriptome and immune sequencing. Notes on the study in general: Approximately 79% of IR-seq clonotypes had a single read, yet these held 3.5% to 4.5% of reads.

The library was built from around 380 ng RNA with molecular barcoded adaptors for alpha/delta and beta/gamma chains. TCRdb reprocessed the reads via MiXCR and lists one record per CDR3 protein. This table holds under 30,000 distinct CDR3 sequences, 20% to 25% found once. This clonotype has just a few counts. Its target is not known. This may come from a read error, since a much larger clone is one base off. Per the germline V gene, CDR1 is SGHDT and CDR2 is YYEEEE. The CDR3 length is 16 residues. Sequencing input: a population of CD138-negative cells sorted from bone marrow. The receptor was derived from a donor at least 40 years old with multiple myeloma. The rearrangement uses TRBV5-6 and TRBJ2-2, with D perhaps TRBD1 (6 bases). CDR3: CASSLGTDLNAGELFF. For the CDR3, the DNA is TGTGCCAGCAGCTTGGGGACAGACCTGAACGCCGGGGAGCTGTTTTTT.